This record looks at one T cell receptor (beta chain) sequence and its context. Its cognate antigen has yet to be identified. Nothing much larger sits one base from this clone, and base qualities are not available. Reading from cysteine to phenylalanine, the CDR3 counts 14 amino acids. The sequence is cut down to CDR3 DNA, 42 bases in frame from base 1. CDR1 is given as SGHNT and CDR2 as YYREEE, both from the germline V gene (reference sequence). Trimming removed 4 bases from V and 5 bases from J, leaving 15 bases between the germline ends. The data originate from a study of T cell responses to AZD1222 COVID-19 vaccine (TCRdb year 2021). As for the study more broadly: AZD1222 recipients whose second dose came at about 4 weeks and those whose second dose came at about 12 weeks were combined into one group, since spike-specific TCR depth and breadth did not differ between the two schedules. TCR sequencing was performed for roughly 240 trial participants, of whom about 200 were given two doses of AZD1222 and around 25 were given two doses of MenACWY control vaccine. Trial participants were enrolled by age into subgroups of 18-55, 56-69 and 70-plus years, and about 150, 27 and 61 TCR-sequenced participants, respectively, were included in these subgroups.

Results and caveats for the whole study, not just this receptor: The 56-69-year group was small, and its depth increase did not reach significance, likely because of low power. No day 14 peak-response samples were available, so repertoires were characterized only after the peak T cell response. After two AZD1222 doses, spike-specific TCR breadth and depth were significantly higher than at day 0 and than in MenACWY recipients. Conclusions about previously exposed vaccinees are limited, since just five or six AZD1222 recipients were seropositive for SARS-CoV-2 at baseline. CD4 TCRs associated with the vaccine covered the entire spike protein, and the dominant responses were in regions 160-218 and 743-854. Participants were mostly white British, with more females than males. The authors suggested clonal diversity may have been underestimated. Reportedly, close to half of the unique spike-specific TCRs recognized epitopes lying outside the regions that are mutated in the B.1.351 and B.1.1.7 variants.

Explained via the paper, the time point label denotes: baseline before first vaccination. Vaccinee samples were obtained from the UK trials COV001 and COV002, which included a single-blind randomized controlled phase 2/3 trial of AZD1222 (ChAdOx1 nCoV-19) in healthy adults. For TCRbeta chain sequencing, PBMC samples from trial participants were taken at day 0 and at day 28 after the second dose. The CDR3 regions of human TCRbeta chains were analyzed by immunosequencing. As for the original processing: TCRs in the repertoires were matched against a reference library of SARS-CoV-2-specific TCRs that had been generated with the MIRA antigen-specificity platform. Breadth was defined as the fraction of unique TCRs that were SARS-CoV-2-associated, and depth was defined as the fraction of total T cells that were SARS-CoV-2-associated. Using the MIRA data, every spike-specific TCR was mapped to the spike region that the TCR reacted to and assigned to either a CD4 or a CD8 class. Log10-transformed breadth and depth values were compared by one-way ANOVA with Sidak's multiple comparisons tests. TCRdb mirrors the immuneACCESS table, restricted to in-frame sequences. Some clones are absent from its copies; in checked studies, under half trace to an unresolved V gene, and the reason for the others is unknown. V and J calls and clone size are copied from that table; D and trimming were computed from the DNA. The sample table contains about 150,000 clones; only one count was recorded for 90% to 95% of them. The ten most abundant clones make up 1.5% to 2% of the sample.

Recombination joined TRBV5-4 with TRBJ1-2; TRBD1 is a possible D gene, resting on 6 matching bases. The source is an adult in good health. This specimen was peripheral blood, taken on day 0 of AZD1222 vaccination. The CDR3 reads as follows: CASSRVGDTYGYTF. The sequenced DNA: TGTGCCAGCAGCCGCGTCGGGGACACTTATGGCTACACCTTC.